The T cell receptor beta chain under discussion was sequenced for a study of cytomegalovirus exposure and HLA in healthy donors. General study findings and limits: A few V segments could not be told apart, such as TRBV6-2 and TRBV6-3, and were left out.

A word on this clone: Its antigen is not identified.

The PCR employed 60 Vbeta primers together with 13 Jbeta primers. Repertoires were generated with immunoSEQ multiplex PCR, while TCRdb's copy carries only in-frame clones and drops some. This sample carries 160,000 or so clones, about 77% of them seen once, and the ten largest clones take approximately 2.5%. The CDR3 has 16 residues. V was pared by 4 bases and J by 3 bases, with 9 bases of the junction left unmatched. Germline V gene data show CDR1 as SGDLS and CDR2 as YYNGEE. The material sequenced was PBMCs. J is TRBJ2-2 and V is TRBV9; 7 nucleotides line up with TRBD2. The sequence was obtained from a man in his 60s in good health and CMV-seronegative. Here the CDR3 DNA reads TGTGCCAGCAGCCCGGGACTACTAGGGGACACCGGGGAGCTGTTTTTT. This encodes CASSPGLLGDTGELFF.